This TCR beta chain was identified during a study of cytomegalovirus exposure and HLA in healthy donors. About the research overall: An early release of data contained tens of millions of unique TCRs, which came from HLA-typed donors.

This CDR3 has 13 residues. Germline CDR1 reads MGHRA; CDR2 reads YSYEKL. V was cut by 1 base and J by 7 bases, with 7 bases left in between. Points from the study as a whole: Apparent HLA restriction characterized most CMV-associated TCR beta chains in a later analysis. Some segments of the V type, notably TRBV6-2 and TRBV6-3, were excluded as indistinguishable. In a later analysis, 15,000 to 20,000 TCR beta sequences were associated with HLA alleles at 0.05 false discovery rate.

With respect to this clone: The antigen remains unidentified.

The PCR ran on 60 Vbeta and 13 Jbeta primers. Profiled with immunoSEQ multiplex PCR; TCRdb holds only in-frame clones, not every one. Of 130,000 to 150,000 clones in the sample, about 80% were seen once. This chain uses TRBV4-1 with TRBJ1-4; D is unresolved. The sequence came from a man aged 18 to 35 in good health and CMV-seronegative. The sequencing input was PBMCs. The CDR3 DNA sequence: TGCGCCAGCAGCCAAGTACGAGGTGAAAAACTGTTTTTT. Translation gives CASSQVRGEKLFF.